These 6 T cell receptor beta chains came from one sample sequenced in a study of human T cells and chemical hapten exposure (dated by TCRdb to the early 2020s). Libraries were prepared through RACE. The sequencing machine was a NextSeq 500. TCRdb's own reprocessing of the public reads used fastp at Q25 and MiXCR and kept productive beta chains. Rows with a matching CDR3 protein are joined into one entry that keeps the most common DNA and genes. This sample comprises about 49,000 distinct CDR3 sequences, approximately 9.1% of them detected only once. Less than 5% of the sample is in the top ten clones. Sample time point, as interpreted from the label and publication: patch test 1, 2 weeks after DPC sensitization. This specimen's treatment or condition label, per the study, means: therapeutic diphenylcyclopropenone sensitization with weekly scalp DPC. The sample was whole blood, taken in connection with sensitization to the hapten diphenylcyclopropenone (DPC). All receptors come from a woman between 45 and 60 years old with alopecia areata. Some clones in this sample may be carry-over from other donors' samples.

This clonotype has more than one count but fewer than ten. The chain uses TRBV27 and TRBJ2-5; D might be TRBD2 (5 bases). CDR1 is MNHEY, CDR2 SMNVEV, per germline (reference sequence). The CDR3 extends over 14 amino acids. Trimming pared 0 bases from V and 9 bases from J, leaving 14 bases between. DNA for the CDR3: TGTGCCAGCAGTTTATCGAGGCGGGCCGGGGCCCAGTACTTC. It codes for CASSLSRRAGAQYF.

This clonotype appeared many times. This chain links TRBV5-6 with TRBJ2-1, with D perhaps TRBD1 or TRBD2 (5 bases each). V gave up 2 bases and J gave up 4 bases, with 13 bases separating them. The length of the CDR3 is 15 residues. Germline V gene lookup returns CDR1 SGHDT and CDR2 YYEEEE. CDR3 in DNA: TGTGCCAGCAGCTTTTTCGAGGGGACGTACAATGAGCAGTTCTTC. Translated: CASSFFEGTYNEQFF.

In the case of this clonotype: A much larger clone differs by one base, so this may be a read error. The chain combines TRBV7-9 with TRBJ2-1; D may be TRBD2 (5 bases). The length of the CDR3 is 15 residues. Germline V gives CDR1 SEHNR, CDR2 FQNEAQ (reference sequence). For the CDR3, the DNA is TGTGCCAGCAGCCGGGGTTCGGGATCCTTCAATGAGCAGTTCTTC. It encodes CASSRGSGSFNEQFF.

This clonotype occurred many times. The V call is TRBV7-9, the J call TRBJ2-3; TRBD2 aligns across 13 bases. Germline CDR1 reads SEHNR; CDR2 reads FQNEAQ (reference sequence). This CDR3 contains 16 residues. The V and J ends lost 5 bases and 4 bases, in that order; junction bases with no gene match: 6. The CDR3: CASSPGLAGVADTQYF. The CDR3 region has the DNA TGTGCCAGCAGCCCAGGACTAGCGGGAGTAGCAGATACGCAGTATTTT.

This clonotype appeared once. J is TRBJ1-5 and V is TRBV7-2; TRBD1 matches 8 bases. The CDR3 has 15 amino acids. The germline gives CDR1 SGHTA, CDR2 FQGNSA. V lost 5 bases and J lost 7; bases outside the gene matches: 10. CDR3 nucleotides: TGTGCCAGCAGCCCGACAGGGGTTCGAGAACAGCCCCAGCATTTT. Its protein product is CASSPTGVREQPQHF.

CDR3 nucleotides: TGTGCCAGCAGCTTAGGTGCCAGCGCCCGGTGGAATGAGCAGTTCTTC. Protein: CASSLGASARWNEQFF. The chain couples TRBV11-2 to TRBJ2-1; no reliable D call. The CDR3 contains 16 residues. Germline CDR1 and CDR2: SGHAT and FQNNGV. V was pared by 1 base and J by 7 bases, with 17 bases between.